These 24 T cell receptor delta chains came from one sample sequenced in a study of DNA immune sequencing with unique molecular identifiers (TCRdb year 2020). The receptor library was made with multiplex PCR. For sequencing, an Illumina MiniSeq was employed. Genomic DNA was amplified with a 32-plex assay using primers for all 8 TRDV and 4 TRDJ genes covering the CDR3. A 12-nucleotide UMI was introduced during roughly 3 barcoding PCR cycles, after which a second PCR was performed with Illumina adapter primers. The public reads were reprocessed by TCRdb using CATT, and rows of matching DNA were later combined. For this sample there are roughly 5,200 delta-chain clones; about a tenth appear just once. The ten top clones hold 53% of the sample. Sequenced input: gamma-delta T cells enriched from blood buffy coat, or unenriched PBMCs (not recorded which). The receptors were gathered from a human donor in good health.

In its sample, this clone was seen a few times. It differs at one base from a far larger clone, so likely a read error. Other DNA variants within this sample encode the same CDR3. The chain joins TRDV2 to TRDJ1; D perhaps matches TRDD3 (6 bases). V was shortened by 1 base and J by 0 bases, with 17 bases between the two germline ends. The germline V gene encodes CDR1 GEAIGNYY and CDR2 EKD. CDR3 length: 17 residues. CDR3 sequence: CACDTLGDGKYTDKLIF. The CDR3 bases are TGTGCCTGTGACACTCTTGGGGATGGAAAGTACACCGATAAACTCATCTTT.

This clone appeared many times. TCRdb lists the protein of a much larger clone for this DNA, which differs at residue 12, so this is likely a read error; the protein given here is translated from the DNA itself. This chain connects TRDV2 to TRDJ1, with 11 positions matching TRDD3. The CDR3 loop spans 15 amino acids. Germline CDR1 GEAIGNYY, CDR2 EKD. CDR3 region: CACAQLGDRDDILIF. The CDR3 nucleotides are TGTGCCTGTGCCCAACTGGGGGATAGGGACGATATACTCATCTTT.

On this clone itself: This DNA's translation differs at residue 15 from TCRdb's protein, which comes from a much larger clone; a read error is likely, and the protein shown is translated from the DNA. The chain carries TRDV2 and TRDJ3; the match to TRDD3 covers 7 bases. The CDR3 extends over 17 amino acids. Germline V gene sequence: CDR1 GEAIGNYY, CDR2 EKD. This CDR3 is CACDTVLGSWDTRQLFF. For the CDR3, the DNA is TGTGCCTGTGACACCGTACTGGGGTCCTGGGACACCCGACAGTTGTTTTTC.

With regard to this clone: With a far larger clone one base away, a read error is the likely cause. Other DNA sequences in this sample translate to the same CDR3. The chain is built from TRDV2 and TRDJ1, with 11 positions matching TRDD3. The germline gives CDR1 GEAIGNYY, CDR2 EKD. The CDR3 consists of 17 residues. CDR3 coding DNA: TGTGCCTGTGACACCGTTGGGGGATACGCCTCCACCGATAAGCTCATCTTT. Amino acids: CACDTVGGYASTDKLIF.

This clone came up a few times. For this DNA, TCRdb reports the protein of a much larger clone, which diverges at residue 12, most likely from a read error; the protein presented here is translated directly from the DNA. The chain employs TRDV2 and TRDJ1; TRDD3 aligns across 11 bases. The CDR3 loop spans 15 amino acids. Germline values: CDR1 GEAIGNYY, CDR2 EKD. The CDR3 spells CACDLLGDRGDNLIF. The CDR3 DNA reads as TGTGCCTGTGACCTACTGGGGGATAGGGGCGATAATCTCATCTTT.

The rearrangement links TRDV1 to TRDJ1; 10 bases fit TRDD3. Here the J gene was assigned by germline matching of the DNA, as TCRdb has none. After removal of 5 bases from V and 1 base from J, the junction contained 25 bases not matched to a gene. Germline loops: CDR1 TSWWSYY, CDR2 QGS. The CDR3 covers 22 residues. The CDR3 sequence is CALGPKSAQMWGIPRVTDKLIF. As DNA, the CDR3 is TGTGCTCTTGGGCCCAAGAGTGCCCAGATGTGGGGGATACCGCGGGTCACCGATAAACTCATCTTT.

This clone was counted a few times. The mismatch at residue 7 between this DNA's translation and the TCRdb protein of a much larger clone likely reflects a read error; the protein shown is translated from the DNA. The chain combines TRDV3 with TRDJ1, with a tentative D call TRDD3 (6 bases). V was clipped by 1 base and J by 1 base, with 16 bases between them. CDR3 length: 15 residues. The germline gives CDR1 TVYSNPD, CDR2 GDNSRS (reference sequence). The CDR3 nucleotides are TGTGCCTTTAAGTACTGGGAGATGGGCACCGATAAACTCATCTTT. Translating it yields CAFKYWEMGTDKLIF.

Note on this clone: This probably arose from a read error, given a far larger clone one base away. The chain is built from TRDV1 and TRDJ1, with 12 bases that match TRDD3. Germline matching of the DNA provided the J gene here, since TCRdb leaves it blank. CDR1 TSWWSYY and CDR2 QGS come from the germline V gene. Trimming took 8 bases from V and 2 from J; bases not matched to a gene: 33. The CDR3 runs 24 residues. This chain's CDR3 is CALRGYLSSFTRTWGIRRTDKLIF. The CDR3 nucleotides are TGTGCTCTTAGGGGCTATCTCTCTTCCTTTACGCGTACCTGGGGGATACGGAGGACCGATAAACTCATCTTT.

Points on this clone: TCRdb records a much larger clone's protein for this DNA, with a difference at residue 18 that likely arises from a read error; the protein given is the translation of the DNA. The chain combines TRDV2 with TRDJ1; 11 bases map to TRDD3. Matching the DNA end better, TRDJ2 makes the J call doubtful. CDR3 size: 19 residues. The germline CDR1 and CDR2 sequences are GEAIGNYY and EKD. CDR3 residues: CACDTVSNWGISDTDKLFF. CDR3 sequence (DNA): TGTGCCTGTGACACCGTATCGAACTGGGGGATATCAGACACCGATAAACTCTTCTTT.

This rearrangement joins TRDV1 to TRDJ1, with TRDD3 matching over 8 bases. Here the J gene came from matching the DNA to germline, since TCRdb omits it. The CDR3 runs 21 residues. Germline-derived CDR1 and CDR2 are TSWWSYY and QGS. The trim removed 0 bases at V and 0 bases at J, leaving 18 bases unmatched. The CDR3 sequence is CALGELSPRPWGYRDTDKLIF. CDR3 in DNA: TGTGCTCTTGGGGAACTTTCCCCTCGTCCCTGGGGATACAGGGACACCGATAAACTCATCTTT.

Comments on this clone: TCRdb attributes to this sequence the protein of a much larger clone, which differs from the DNA translation at residue 14; a read error is likely, and the protein displayed is translated from the DNA. The chain carries TRDV2 and TRDJ1, with TRDD3 matching over 12 bases. Germline V gene sequence: CDR1 GEAIGNYY, CDR2 EKD. The CDR3 is 18 residues long. CDR3 loop: CACDLLGDTLLTTEKLIF. CDR3 in DNA: TGTGCCTGTGACCTTCTGGGGGATACGCTTCTTACCACCGAAAAACTCATCTTT.

This clone was counted between two and nine times. The translation of this DNA and the TCRdb protein of a much larger clone differ at residues 3 and 5, probably owing to a read error; the protein shown here is translated from the DNA. The chain combines TRDV2 with TRDJ1; D call uncertain. The CDR3 loop spans 14 amino acids. CDR1 and CDR2 from the germline V gene are GEAIGNYY and EKD. CDR3 in amino acids: CAFDSVALPDKLIF. The CDR3 nucleotides are TGTGCCTTTGACTCCGTCGCGCTACCCGATAAACTCATCTTT.

This clone was picked up a small number of times. The likely explanation is a read error, given a far larger clone one base away. Other DNA sequences from this sample encode an identical CDR3 as well. This chain connects TRDV2 to TRDJ1, with 7 bases matching TRDD3. The CDR3 has 14 amino acids. In germline, CDR1 is GEAIGNYY, CDR2 EKD. The CDR3 protein is CACDKVGDTDKLIF. CDR3 DNA sequence: TGTGCCTGTGACAAAGTGGGGGACACCGATAAACTCATTTTT.

This clone rates as medium-sized. J is TRDJ1 and V is TRAV36/DV7; TRDD3 aligns across 8 bases. The CDR3 totals 20 residues. V trimming: 0 bases; J trimming: 1 base; junction bases outside the gene matches: 20. Germline CDR1 VTNFRS, CDR2 LTSSGIE (reference sequence). CDR3 in amino acids: CAVEAYYVLGAPRATDKLIF. Here the CDR3 DNA reads TGTGCTGTGGAGGCATACTACGTACTGGGGGCCCCAAGGGCCACCGATAAACTCATCTTT.

By its share, this clone is medium-sized. This chain uses TRDV2 with TRDJ1; TRDD3 aligns across 11 bases. Germline V gives CDR1 GEAIGNYY, CDR2 EKD. Trimming took 3 bases from V and 3 from J; bases not matched to a gene: 8. This CDR3 comprises 16 residues. The CDR3 DNA is TGTGCCTGTGACCTACTGGGGGATATTATGTCCGATAAACTCATCTTT. Protein: CACDLLGDIMSDKLIF.

This clone was seen a few times. TCRdb lists the protein of a much larger clone for this DNA, which differs at residue 17, so this is likely a read error; the protein given here is translated from the DNA itself. The chain is built from TRDV2 and TRDJ3, with TRDD3 matching over 9 bases. The CDR3 has 20 amino acids. Looked up from germline, CDR1 is GEAIGNYY and CDR2 is EKD. The CDR3 DNA reads TGTGCCTGTGATCCCATTGTACTGGGGGAAAGCTCCTGGGACACCCGACATATGTTTTTC. Protein product: CACDPIVLGESSWDTRHMFF.

This clone is medium-sized within its sample. The sample has other DNA sequences that encode this CDR3 too. The V gene is TRDV2, the J gene TRDJ2; 9 positions match TRDD3. Germline V lookup: CDR1 GEAIGNYY, CDR2 EKD. V was clipped by 3 bases and J by 5 bases; unmatched bases: 6. The CDR3 sequence is 15 residues long. CDR3 residues: CACDPLLGETAQLFF. CDR3 nucleotides: TGTGCCTGTGACCCTTTACTGGGGGAAACAGCACAACTCTTCTTT.

This clone was found many times. This chain links TRDV1 with TRDJ1; 12 bases are shared with TRDD3. TCRdb lists no J gene, so it was determined here by aligning the DNA to germline. The CDR3 covers 22 residues. Per germline, CDR1 TSWWSYY and CDR2 QGS. J gave up 6 bases and V 5 bases, and 28 bases lay outside the gene matches. The chain's CDR3 is CALGSLSRLGHWGIQRPNKLIF. The CDR3 DNA sequence: TGTGCTCTTGGGTCGTTGTCCCGGCTGGGGCACTGGGGGATACAGAGGCCGAATAAACTCATCTTT.

This clone was detected many times. The genes are TRDV3 and TRDJ1; the D is unclear. V was pared by 2 bases and J by 0 bases, with 28 bases between. The CDR3 totals 19 residues. Germline loops: CDR1 TVYSNPD, CDR2 GDNSRS (reference sequence). CDR3: CAFSSSTHRSGSYTDKLIF. The DNA of the CDR3 is TGTGCCTTTTCCTCCTCTACCCACCGGTCGGGTTCGTACACCGATAAACTCATCTTT.

About this clone: TCRdb pairs this DNA with a much larger clone's protein that differs at residue 5, likely a read error; the protein shown was translated from the DNA. The chain uses TRDV2 and TRDJ1, with D hard to call. V shed 3 bases and J shed 1 base, with 11 bases lying between them. The CDR3 sequence is 14 residues long. Germline loops: CDR1 GEAIGNYY, CDR2 EKD. The CDR3 is CACDELTATDKLIF. CDR3 in DNA: TGTGCCTGTGACGAACTTACAGCCACCGATAAACTCATCTTT.

By sample share, this clone is medium-sized. The chain carries TRAV38-2/DV8 and TRDJ1, with 11 bases aligning to TRDD3. V shed 0 bases and J 1 base; nucleotides not matched to a gene: 17. The CDR3 extends over 21 amino acids. Germline loops: CDR1 TSESDYY, CDR2 QEAYKQQN. CDR3 region: CAYRSAPWRMGDTGATDKLIF. As DNA, the CDR3 is TGTGCTTATAGGAGCGCCCCTTGGAGGATGGGGGATACGGGGGCCACCGATAAACTCATCTTT.

A few counts support this clone. V usage is TRDV3 and J usage is TRDJ1, with 9 bases aligning to TRDD3. Germline-derived CDR1 and CDR2 are TVYSNPD and GDNSRS (reference sequence). CDR3 length: 19 amino acids. J lost 6 bases, V lost 4 bases, and 27 bases had no gene match. The CDR3 protein is CASLNLLEGGYMPSHKLIF. The CDR3 region has the DNA TGTGCCTCCCTAAACCTGCTCGAGGGGGGATACATGCCTTCGCATAAACTCATCTTT.

This clone was observed many times. The TCRdb protein comes from a much larger clone and disagrees with this DNA's translation at residue 11, likely due to a read error; the protein given here is derived from the DNA. This chain joins TRDV2 and TRDJ1; 11 nucleotides match TRDD3. The V and J ends lost 5 bases and 7 bases, in that order; junction bases with no gene match: 11. This CDR3 contains 15 residues. The V gene's germline CDR1 is GEAIGNYY and CDR2 EKD. CDR3 coding DNA: TGTGCCTGTGCCCAACTGGGGGATAGGGACGTTAAACTCATCTTT. Its protein is CACAQLGDRDVKLIF.

This clone has only a few counts. This probably arose from a read error, given a far larger clone one base away. This sample also contains other DNA sequences that code for the same CDR3. The chain employs TRDV2 and TRDJ3, with D hard to call. Germline V gene sequence: CDR1 GEAIGNYY, CDR2 EKD. This CDR3 is built from 19 residues. Trimming removed 3 bases at V and 0 bases at J, with 17 bases between. CDR3 loop: CACDQIKEEPSWDTRQMFF. The CDR3 coding sequence is TGTGCCTGTGACCAAATCAAGGAAGAGCCCTCCTGGGACACCCGACAGATGTTTTTC.